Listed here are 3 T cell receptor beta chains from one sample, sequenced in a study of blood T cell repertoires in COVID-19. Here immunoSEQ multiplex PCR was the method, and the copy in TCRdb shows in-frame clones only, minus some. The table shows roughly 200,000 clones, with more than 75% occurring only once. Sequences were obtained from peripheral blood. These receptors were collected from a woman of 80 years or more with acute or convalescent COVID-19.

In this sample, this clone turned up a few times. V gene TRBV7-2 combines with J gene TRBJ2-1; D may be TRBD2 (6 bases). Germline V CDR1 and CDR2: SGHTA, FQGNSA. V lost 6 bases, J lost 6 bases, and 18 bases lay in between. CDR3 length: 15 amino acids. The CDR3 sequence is CASSRRDSRANEQFF. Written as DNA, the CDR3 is TGTGCCAGCAGTCGCCGGGACTCCAGGGCCAATGAGCAGTTCTTC.

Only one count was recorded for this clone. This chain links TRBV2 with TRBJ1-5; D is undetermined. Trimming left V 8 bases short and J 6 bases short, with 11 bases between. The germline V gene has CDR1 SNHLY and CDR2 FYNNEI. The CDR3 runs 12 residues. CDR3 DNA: TGTGCCAGCGCTAACTACGGTCAGCCCCAGCATTTT. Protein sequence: CASANYGQPQHF. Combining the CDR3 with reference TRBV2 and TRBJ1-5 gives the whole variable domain EPEVTQTPSHQVTQMGQEVILRCVPISNHLYFYWYRQILGQKVEFLVSFYNNEISEKSEIFDDQFSVERPDGSNFTLKIRSTKLEDSAMYFCASANYGQPQHFGDGTRLSIL.

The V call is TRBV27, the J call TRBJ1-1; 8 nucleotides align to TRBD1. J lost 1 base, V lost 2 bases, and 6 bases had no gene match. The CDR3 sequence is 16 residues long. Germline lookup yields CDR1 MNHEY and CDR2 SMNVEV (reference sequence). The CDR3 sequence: CASSLVGTGANTEAFF. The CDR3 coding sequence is TGTGCCAGCAGTTTAGTGGGGACAGGCGCGAACACTGAAGCTTTCTTT.